This passage covers 11 T cell receptor beta chains from one sample sequenced in a study of T cell responses to AZD1222 COVID-19 vaccine. TCRdb's table, derived via immunoSEQ multiplex PCR, lists solely in-frame clones and lacks some. Of 150,000 to 200,000 clones in the sample, about 90% are singletons; the top ten hold around 5.5%. The sequencing used peripheral blood, collected on day 0 of AZD1222 vaccination. These receptors all come from an adult in good health.

This chain connects TRBV18 to TRBJ2-7; TRBD1 matches at 11 bases. Germline lookup yields CDR1 KGHSH and CDR2 LQKENI. V dropped 1 base and J dropped 5; count of bases not matched to a gene: 1. The CDR3 length is 14 residues. The CDR3 spells CASSPLGQGDEQYF. The CDR3 nucleotides are TGTGCCAGCTCACCACTGGGACAGGGGGACGAGCAGTACTTC.

This sequence joins TRBV9 and TRBJ1-3; D is uncertain. The CDR3 has 15 amino acids. Deletions cut 0 bases from V and 1 base from J, with 8 bases between. Per the germline V gene, CDR1 is SGDLS and CDR2 is YYNGEE. CDR3: CASSVGAESGNTIYF. Written as DNA, the CDR3 is TGTGCCAGCAGCGTAGGGGCAGAATCTGGAAACACCATATATTTT.

J is TRBJ1-3 and V is TRBV9; D is ambiguous. Trimming cost V 0 bases and J 0 bases, with 7 bases left between them. The CDR3 is 15 residues long. Germline V gives CDR1 SGDLS, CDR2 YYNGEE. The CDR3 region is CASSVAGLSGNTIYF. CDR3 sequence (DNA): TGTGCCAGCAGCGTAGCAGGCCTCTCTGGAAACACCATATATTTT.

The chain recombines TRBV5-1 with TRBJ1-1; the D gene is possibly TRBD1 (5 bases). Per the germline V gene, CDR1 is SGHRS and CDR2 is YFSETQ. Trimming left V 2 bases short and J 4 bases short, with 15 bases between. The CDR3 covers 15 residues. The CDR3 loop reads CASSFDTTVGTEAFF. In DNA, the CDR3 is TGCGCCAGCAGCTTTGACACGACAGTGGGCACTGAAGCTTTCTTT. The variable domain in full, with the rest retrieved from reference TRBV5-1 and TRBJ1-1, is KAGVTQTPRYLIKTRGQQVTLSCSPISGHRSVSWYQQTPGQGLQFLFEYFSETQRNKGNFPGRFSGRQFSNSRSEMNVSTLELGDSALYLCASSFDTTVGTEAFFGQGTRLTVV.

The count of this clone is one. This chain uses TRBV10-3 with TRBJ1-5; no reliable D call. Germline assignment: CDR1 ENHRY and CDR2 SYGVKD. V was cut by 0 bases and J by 9 bases, with 15 bases left in between. This CDR3 is 15 amino acids long. The chain's CDR3 is CAISESGVQSGPQHF. DNA of the CDR3: TGTGCCATCAGTGAGTCCGGAGTACAATCAGGGCCCCAGCATTTT.

This clone has a handful of counts. The chain carries TRBV3-1 (or the pseudogene TRBV3-2) and TRBJ1-6; D is unclear. CDR1 is LGHDT, CDR2 YNNKEL, per germline (reference sequence). The CDR3 has 11 residues. V lost 3 bases to trimming and J lost 11 bases, with 5 bases between them. CDR3 amino acids: CASSQRAPLHF. The CDR3 region has the DNA TGTGCCAGCAGCCAGAGAGCACCCCTCCACTTT.

A single count supports this clone. V and J are TRBV6-5 and TRBJ2-3; D unclear. This CDR3 is 11 amino acids long. Germline V gene sequence: CDR1 MNHEY, CDR2 SVGAGI. V was trimmed by 8 bases and J by 2 bases, leaving 5 bases between them. CDR3: CASYYTDTQYF. The CDR3 bases are TGTGCCAGCTACTACACAGATACGCAGTATTTT.

The chain combines TRBV5-3 with TRBJ1-1, with 7 nucleotides matching TRBD1. Being an ORF, TRBV5-3 has a function that is uncertain. V lost 2 bases, J lost 0 bases, and 4 bases stayed unmatched. This CDR3 comprises 15 residues. CDR3 protein: CARSFTGALNTEAFF. In nucleotides, the CDR3 is TGTGCCAGAAGCTTTACAGGGGCCTTGAACACTGAAGCTTTCTTT.

The chain couples TRBV7-9 to TRBJ2-2; D remains ambiguous. V was clipped by 2 bases and J by 7 bases, with 11 bases between them. The CDR3 length is 14 residues. The V gene's germline CDR1 is SEHNR and CDR2 FQNEAQ (reference sequence). In DNA, the CDR3 is TGTGCCAGCAGCTTAACAACCGCTAGCGGGGAGCTGTTTTTT. Translated: CASSLTTASGELFF. Together with reference TRBV7-9 and TRBJ2-2, the CDR3 gives the full variable domain: DTGVSQNPRHKITKRGQNVTFRCDPISEHNRLYWYRQTLGQGPEFLTYFQNEAQLEKSRLLSDRFSAERPKGSFSTLEIQRTEQGDSAMYLCASSLTTASGELFFGEGSRLTVL.

The chain employs TRBV18 and TRBJ2-1, with 8 positions matching TRBD2. The J segment lost 8 bases and the V segment lost 0 bases, leaving 6 bases of the junction unmatched. The CDR3 is 15 residues long. CDR1 is KGHSH and CDR2 is LQKENI in the germline V gene. The CDR3 is CASSPPATSVDEQFF. CDR3 sequence (DNA): TGTGCCAGCTCACCACCGGCGACTAGCGTTGATGAGCAGTTCTTC.

This clone is a singleton in its sample. The chain links TRBV7-2 to TRBJ2-2; a possible D gene is TRBD1 (6 bases). Germline CDR1 and CDR2: SGHTA and FQGNSA. The CDR3 runs 13 residues. The V gene lost 2 bases and the J gene lost 7 bases, with 8 bases spanning the gap. In DNA form, the CDR3 reads TGTGCCAGCAGCTTACACAGGGACGGGGAGCTGTTTTTT. As protein: CASSLHRDGELFF.